This T cell receptor (beta chain) was sequenced for a study of T cells in Graves' hyperthyroidism and ophthalmopathy. This clonotype was seen a handful of times. Its specificity is not known. The source material, RNA transcripts, was used to amplify TCR beta CDR3 regions. The primer set for the first-round RT-PCR of the TCR CDR3 was HTBI. TCRdb reprocessed the multiplex PCR reads with MiXCR, giving one entry per CDR3 protein. The sample lists 600,000 or so distinct CDR3 sequences, 12% to 15% occurring once. The germline CDR1 and CDR2 sequences are SGHTA and FQGNSA. CDR3 length equals 15 residues. With 5 bases removed from V and 0 bases from J, the gap between germline ends came to 13 bases. Notes on the study in general: Most thyroid clonotypes with frequency above 0.001 were detected in blood.

The chain links TRBV7-2 to TRBJ1-2; possible D gene TRBD1, 5 bases. The sequenced material came from blood. This sequence was found in a woman between 18 and 30 years old with Graves' ophthalmopathy. Here the CDR3 reads CASSPYGGTNYGYTF. In DNA, the CDR3 is TGTGCCAGCAGCCCCTACGGGGGGACTAACTATGGCTACACCTTC.